The rows below give T cell receptor beta chains drawn from one sample of a study of blood T cell repertoires in COVID-19. Some clones are missing from TCRdb's copy, which holds only in-frame ones; the method was immunoSEQ multiplex PCR. The sample lists 50,000 to 60,000 clones, 88% occurring once. The sample taken for sequencing was peripheral blood. These TCRs come from a man aged 55 to 70 with active COVID-19. Each CDR3 is given with its conserved first and last residue.

TRBV5-1	CASSLGLAEGNEQFF
TRBV4-2	CASSQGQVNEKLFF
TRBV5-5	CASSLEGGWETQYF
TRBV10-3	CAISRTGEGSGANVLTF
TRBV29-1	CSVEPGLAGSYEQYF
TRBV18	CASSPNRGSTEAFF
TRBV3-1/TRBV3-2	CASSQEAGSYEQYF
TRBV11-2	CASSHLWRGRDTGELFF
TRBV27	CASSLWGTGGRETQYF
TRBV10-1	CASSPGQEYYGYTF
TRBV6-5	CASSQGGYEQYF
TRBV19	CASSLLTGSPHGYTF
TRBV5-1	CASSPAGDFYEQYF
TRBV4-1	CASSQAQAGSSYEQYF
TRBV6-5	CASRTSGSNEQYF
TRBV5-1	CASSDQGLGEQYF